Listed here are 29 T cell receptor beta chains from one sample, sequenced in a study of patients and donors after allogeneic stem cell transplantation. TCRdb recomputed calls from the RT-PCR reads with MiXCR, one row per CDR3 protein. Of under 200,000 distinct CDR3 sequences in the sample, about 29% were seen once. The sequenced sample was blood, either unsorted or a sorted T cell fraction (not recorded which). The receptors were sampled from a human donor who was either an allogeneic HSCT recipient or a stem cell or donor lymphocyte infusion donor (not recorded which). It is not recorded whose cells these are; they may come from a transplant donor.

This clonotype was counted between two and nine times. This chain uses TRBV4-2 with TRBJ1-2; D is uncertain. Per germline, CDR1 LGHNA and CDR2 YNFKEQ. The CDR3 runs to 14 residues. Trimming removed 1 base from V and 2 bases from J, with 8 bases in between. CDR3 nucleotides: TGTGCCAGCAGCCAAGCTAACCGGAACTATGGCTACACCTTC. This translates into CASSQANRNYGYTF.

V is TRBV28 and J is TRBJ2-1; D assignment may be TRBD1 or TRBD2 (5 bases each). Deletions cut 4 bases from V and 5 bases from J, with 12 bases between. This CDR3 spans 14 amino acids. Germline V CDR1 and CDR2: MDHEN, SYDVKM. The CDR3 region is CASSYWDPDNEQFF. DNA of the CDR3: TGTGCCAGCAGTTATTGGGACCCAGACAATGAGCAGTTCTTC.

This chain uses TRBV6-2 or TRBV6-3 with TRBJ2-7, with no clear D. The germline CDR1 and CDR2 sequences are MNHEY and SVGEGT. V was trimmed by 2 bases and J by 6 bases, leaving 8 bases between them. CDR3 length: 12 residues. In DNA form, the CDR3 reads TGTGCCAGCAGTTACCCGGTAATCGAGCAGTACTTC. Amino acid sequence: CASSYPVIEQYF.

The V and J genes are TRBV27 and TRBJ2-7, with 10 bases aligning to TRBD2. The V and J ends lost 8 bases and 2 bases, in that order; junction bases with no gene match: 9. CDR1 and CDR2 (germline): MNHEY, SMNVEV (reference sequence). The CDR3 is 15 residues long. CDR3 sequence reads: CASGRLSGGTYEQYF. For the CDR3, the DNA is TGTGCCAGCGGACGACTTAGCGGGGGGACCTACGAGCAGTACTTC.

The chain joins TRBV5-1 to TRBJ2-7; 7 bases fit TRBD1. Germline V gene data show CDR1 as SGHRS and CDR2 as YFSETQ. J was trimmed by 2 bases and V by 1 base; bases with no gene match: 3. The CDR3 extends over 14 amino acids. CDR3 coding DNA: TGCGCCAGCAGCTTGTACAGGGGAACCTACGAGCAGTACTTC. Protein sequence: CASSLYRGTYEQYF.

The V and J genes are TRBV5-5 and TRBJ1-2; TRBD1 might be the D (5 bases). Germline CDR1 and CDR2: SGHKS and YYEKEE (reference sequence). CDR3 length: 14 amino acids. Between the trimmed V and J ends, which lost 0 bases and 4 bases, there was a span of 10 bases. CDR3 in DNA: TGTGCCAGCAGCTTGGTTGGGACGTCCTATGGCTACACCTTC. This sequence encodes CASSLVGTSYGYTF.

V and J are TRBV6-5 and TRBJ2-3; 7 positions agree with TRBD2. The CDR3 has 15 amino acids. Germline CDR1 is MNHEY and CDR2 is SVGAGI. The ends lost 0 bases at V and 5 bases at J; junction bases unmatched: 5. This CDR3 reads CASSYSRGRGDTQYF. The CDR3 region has the DNA TGTGCCAGCAGTTACTCGAGAGGGAGGGGAGATACGCAGTATTTT.

This clonotype has at least ten counts. The chain combines TRBV4-2 with TRBJ1-2; a weak D match, TRBD1 (6 bases). The ends were cut back, 4 bases at V and 0 bases at J, with 15 bases in the middle. The CDR3 runs 16 residues. Germline assignment: CDR1 LGHNA and CDR2 YNFKEQ. The CDR3 coding sequence is TGTGCCAGCAGCCGCAAAACAGGGAACACTAACTATGGCTACACCTTC. It is translated as CASSRKTGNTNYGYTF.

This clonotype was detected a few times. DNA of the CDR3: TGCAGTGCTAGATTCGAGAGCAACACCGGGGAGCTGTTTTTT. Translated, it gives CSARFESNTGELFF. V is TRBV20-1 and J is TRBJ2-2; no clear D. V was trimmed by 2 bases and J by 2 bases, leaving 9 bases between them. This CDR3 comprises 14 residues. The germline V gene has CDR1 DFQATT and CDR2 SNEGSKA (reference sequence).

This clonotype was seen ten or more times. V and J are TRBV12-3 or TRBV12-4 and TRBJ1-6; 8 bases map to TRBD1. J was trimmed by 8 bases and V by 5 bases; bases with no gene match: 5. The CDR3 sequence is 14 residues long. CDR3 nucleotides: TGTGCCAGCAGTCAACAGGGGGAATATTCACCCCTCCACTTT. Translation: CASSQQGEYSPLHF.

The genes are TRBV5-1 and TRBJ2-3; possibly TRBD2 for D (5 bases). Trimming shortened V by 0 bases and J by 2 bases, and 10 bases separated the two germline ends. The CDR3 has 15 amino acids. CDR1 SGHRS and CDR2 YFSETQ come from the germline V gene. The CDR3 DNA reads TGCGCCAGCAGCTTGGTACGGGGAACCACAGATACGCAGTATTTT. It is translated as CASSLVRGTTDTQYF.

This clonotype was counted a single time. The chain uses TRBV2 and TRBJ2-2, with D maybe TRBD2 (5 bases). The CDR3 has 15 residues. Trimming pared 2 bases from V and 6 bases from J, leaving 13 bases between. CDR1 is SNHLY, CDR2 FYNNEI, per germline. CDR3 DNA: TGTGCCAGCAGTGAACTTCCCGGAGGTCCCGGGGAGCTGTTTTTT. Protein product: CASSELPGGPGELFF. The variable domain in full, with the rest retrieved from reference TRBV2 and TRBJ2-2, is EPEVTQTPSHQVTQMGQEVILRCVPISNHLYFYWYRQILGQKVEFLVSFYNNEISEKSEIFDDQFSVERPDGSNFTLKIRSTKLEDSAMYFCASSELPGGPGELFFGEGSRLTVL.

The CDR3 region has the DNA TGCAGCGTTTTTGGGAGACGTTTGAACACTGAAGCTTTCTTT. It translates to CSVFGRRLNTEAFF. This sequence joins TRBV29-1 and TRBJ1-1; no reliable D call. V was shortened by 5 bases and J by 0 bases, with 13 bases between the two germline ends. The CDR3 contains 14 residues. Looked up from germline, CDR1 is SQVTM and CDR2 is ANQGSEA.

This clonotype was found a few times. The rearrangement uses TRBV10-3 and TRBJ2-7; 11 positions match TRBD1. The germline CDR1 and CDR2 sequences are ENHRY and SYGVKD. Losses at the gene ends were 4 bases for V and 5 bases for J; bases not matched to a gene: 1. The CDR3 runs 13 residues. This CDR3 reads CAISGTGGNEQYF. DNA for the CDR3: TGTGCCATCAGTGGGACAGGGGGCAACGAGCAGTACTTC.

This clonotype came up a few times. V is TRBV12-3 or TRBV12-4 and J is TRBJ1-1; D gene unclear. Trimming pared 7 bases from V and 4 bases from J, leaving 13 bases between. The CDR3 extends over 13 amino acids. CDR3: CASIPPWGTEAFF. The DNA of the CDR3 is TGTGCCAGCATTCCCCCCTGGGGCACTGAAGCTTTCTTT.

This clonotype was detected ten times or more. This rearrangement joins TRBV18 to TRBJ1-1, with D unresolved. The CDR3 runs to 14 residues. The germline CDR1 and CDR2 sequences are KGHSH and LQKENI. Trimming left V 2 bases short and J 2 bases short, with 9 bases between. The CDR3 spells CASSPSRGNTEAFF. The CDR3 DNA is TGTGCCAGCTCACCAAGCAGAGGCAACACTGAAGCTTTCTTT.

The chain recombines TRBV27 with TRBJ1-1; D is perhaps TRBD1 (5 bases). The CDR3 is 11 amino acids. The V gene lost 6 bases and the J gene lost 4 bases, with 6 bases spanning the gap. Germline V gene data show CDR1 as MNHEY and CDR2 as SMNVEV (reference sequence). CDR3 protein: CASRTVTEAFF. The CDR3 coding sequence is TGTGCCAGCAGGACAGTCACTGAAGCTTTCTTT.

This clonotype was found many times. This chain uses TRBV4-3 with TRBJ1-1, with no clear D. V gave up 0 bases and J gave up 1 base, with 9 bases separating them. The CDR3 contains 15 residues. CDR1 is LGHNA, CDR2 YSLEER, per germline. The CDR3 DNA is TGCGCCAGCAGCCAAGACAGAAGCCCGAACACTGAAGCTTTCTTT. It yields the protein CASSQDRSPNTEAFF.

J is TRBJ2-3 and V is TRBV10-3; a weak D match, TRBD2 (5 bases). The CDR3 spans 14 residues. V lost 10 bases to trimming and J lost 1 base, with 15 bases between them. CDR1 and CDR2 (germline): ENHRY, SYGVKD. The CDR3 region has the DNA TGTGCCAACCGTGAGGGCCCAGGCACAGATACGCAGTATTTT. It is translated as CANREGPGTDTQYF.

By sample share, this clonotype is medium-sized. V and J are TRBV7-2 and TRBJ1-5, with TRBD1 as a possible D gene (6 bases). The CDR3 runs 14 residues. V lost 4 bases, J lost 4 bases, and 11 bases lay in between. Germline V gene data show CDR1 as SGHTA and CDR2 as FQGNSA. This chain's CDR3 is CASSWGGWNQPQHF. CDR3 bases: TGTGCCAGCAGCTGGGGGGGCTGGAATCAGCCCCAGCATTTT.

The chain is built from TRBV3-1 and TRBJ2-6; D is ambiguous. CDR3 length equals 15 residues. Germline assignment: CDR1 LGHDT and CDR2 YNNKEL (reference sequence). The germline V and J ends were trimmed by 0 bases and 8 bases, with 11 bases remaining between them. The CDR3 DNA reads as TGTGCCAGCAGCCAAGATCAAGTGGGTACCAACGTCCTGACTTTC. Protein sequence: CASSQDQVGTNVLTF.

The rearrangement joins TRBV3-1 to TRBJ1-5, with a weak D call TRBD1 (5 bases). Germline values: CDR1 LGHDT, CDR2 YNNKEL (reference sequence). This CDR3 region has 15 residues. Trimming pared 1 base from V and 3 bases from J, leaving 10 bases between. This CDR3 reads CASSQAWGINQPQHF. The CDR3 DNA follows: TGTGCCAGCAGCCAAGCCTGGGGCATCAATCAGCCCCAGCATTTT.

V gene TRBV12-5 combines with J gene TRBJ1-2; no definite D call. CDR1 is LGHNT and CDR2 is FRNRAP in the germline V gene. Trimming pared 3 bases from V and 8 bases from J, leaving 13 bases between. This CDR3 spans 13 amino acids. In DNA, the CDR3 is TGTGCTAGTGGTTTATGGGAGGATTCCGGCTACACCTTC. Its protein is CASGLWEDSGYTF. The full variable domain, its missing parts supplied by reference TRBV12-5 and TRBJ1-2, is DARVTQTPRHKVTEMGQEVTMRCQPILGHNTVFWYRQTMMQGLELLAYFRNRAPLDDSGMPKDRFSAEMPDATLATLKIQPSEPRDSAVYFCASGLWEDSGYTFGSGTRLTVV.

The genes are TRBV12-3 or TRBV12-4 and TRBJ2-5, with unresolved D. V dropped 6 bases and J dropped 5 bases, with 16 bases sitting between them. The CDR3 loop spans 14 amino acids. The CDR3 bases are TGTGCCAGCAGCCTCCTCGAGGCGCGGGAGACCCAGTACTTC. Translated: CASSLLEARETQYF.

The rearrangement links TRBV20-1 to TRBJ2-7; 7 positions agree with TRBD2. Per germline, CDR1 DFQATT and CDR2 SNEGSKA (reference sequence). There are 14 residues in the CDR3. V gave up 6 bases and J gave up 1 base; unmatched junction bases: 9. CDR3 sequence reads: CSAVVPSGSYEQYF. CDR3 bases: TGCAGTGCCGTTGTCCCTAGCGGTTCCTACGAGCAGTACTTC.

The chain is built from TRBV7-8 and TRBJ1-5, with unresolved D. Deletions cut 6 bases from V and 2 bases from J, with 11 bases between. The CDR3 consists of 14 residues. Per germline, CDR1 SGHVS and CDR2 FQNEAQ. The CDR3 DNA reads TGTGCCAGCAGTCGAACAGCTGGCAATCAGCCCCAGCATTTT. Translating gives CASSRTAGNQPQHF.

V usage is TRBV6-6 and J usage is TRBJ1-3; D gene unclear. CDR1 MNHNY and CDR2 SVGAGI come from the germline V gene (reference sequence). The length of the CDR3 is 15 residues. V lost 2 bases and J 3 bases, leaving 11 bases between the germline ends. The CDR3 loop reads CASSYEAEFGNTIYF. The CDR3 coding sequence is TGTGCCAGCAGTTACGAGGCAGAATTTGGAAACACCATATATTTT.

This clonotype was found a few times. The chain links TRBV11-1 to TRBJ1-1; D remains ambiguous. This CDR3 has 12 residues. V lost 5 bases, J lost 4 bases, and 8 bases lay in between. Germline assignment: CDR1 SGHAT and CDR2 FQDESV (reference sequence). The CDR3, as DNA: TGTGCCAGCAGCGCCTACGGCACTGAAGCTTTCTTT. Translated, it gives CASSAYGTEAFF.

This clonotype was seen a few times. The gene calls are TRBV20-1 and TRBJ2-3; TRBD2 might be the D (5 bases). Trimming shortened V by 8 bases and J by 0 bases, and 18 bases separated the two germline ends. The CDR3 consists of 15 residues. CDR1 DFQATT and CDR2 SNEGSKA come from the germline V gene (reference sequence). CDR3 protein: CSTRGRLASTDTQYF. The CDR3 DNA reads TGCAGTACCAGAGGGCGGCTAGCTAGCACAGATACGCAGTATTTT.